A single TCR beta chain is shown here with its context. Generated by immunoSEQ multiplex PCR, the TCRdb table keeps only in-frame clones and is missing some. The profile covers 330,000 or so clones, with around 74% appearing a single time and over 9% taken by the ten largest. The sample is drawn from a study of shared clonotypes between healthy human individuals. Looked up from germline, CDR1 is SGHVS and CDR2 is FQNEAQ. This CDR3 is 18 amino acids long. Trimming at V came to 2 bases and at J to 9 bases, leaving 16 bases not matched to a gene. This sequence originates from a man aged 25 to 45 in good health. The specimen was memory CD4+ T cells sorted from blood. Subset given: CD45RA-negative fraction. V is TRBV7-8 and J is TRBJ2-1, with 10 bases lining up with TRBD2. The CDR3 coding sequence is TGTGCCAGCAGCTTAAACCGGGGCATTAGCGGGAGGCCTCCTGAGCAGTTCTTC. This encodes CASSLNRGISGRPPEQFF.